Below are 20 T cell receptor beta chains sequenced from a single sample in a study of tissue T cells after allogeneic stem cell transplantation. Libraries were prepared by immunoSEQ multiplex PCR; TCRdb keeps only in-frame clonotypes and omits some of them. The sample lists some 48,000 clones; around 70% were seen once. The sample consisted of sorted cells pooled from one or two spleens. These receptors were collected from a pool of C57BL/6 mice in good health.

As for this clone: Germline and genes here are mouse. The read ends 1 residue early relative to the CDR3; the germline J gene fills the gap. V usage is TRBV13-2 and J usage is TRBJ1-2; D is possibly TRBD1 (5 bases). The V gene lost 1 base and the J gene lost 3 bases, with 10 bases spanning the gap. From germline, CDR1 is NNHNN and CDR2 SYGAGS (reference sequence). This CDR3 is 14 amino acids long. CDR3 residues: CASGDIRADSDYTF. Partial CDR3 DNA: TGTGCCAGCGGTGATATCAGGGCGGACTCCGACTACACC.

Note on this clone: Here the gene names and germline are mouse. The read stops 1 residue short of the end of the CDR3; the missing end is completed from the germline J gene. The rearrangement links TRBV13-2 to TRBJ2-2; 10 nucleotides match TRBD2. The CDR3 has 17 residues. V was pared by 2 bases and J by 1 base, with 5 bases of the junction left unmatched. CDR1 and CDR2 from the germline V gene are NNHNN and SYGAGS (reference sequence). The covered CDR3 bases are TGTGCCAGCGGTGACGTCCTGGGGGGGCGAAACACCGGGCAGCTCTAC. Protein: CASGDVLGGRNTGQLY. The whole CDR3 sequence reads CASGDVLGGRNTGQLYF.

Details on this clone: The gene symbols are mouse symbols. The CDR3 is cut off 1 residue early in the read; its end comes from the germline J gene. The rearrangement joins TRBV13-1 to TRBJ2-5, with TRBD2 matching 7 bases. The CDR3 is made up of 14 amino acids. CDR1 is NSHNY and CDR2 is SYGAGN in the germline V gene. Losses at the gene ends were 0 bases for V and 8 bases for J; bases not matched to a gene: 6. CDR3 region: CASSDVGRGGTQYF. CDR3 DNA, as far as it was read: TGTGCCAGCAGTGATGTGGGGCGGGGGGGCACCCAGTAC.

In regard to this clone: Any gene name here is a mouse gene name. The read gets to within 1 residue of the CDR3 end, and the germline J gene fills in the rest. V is TRBV13-2 and J is TRBJ1-1; D is unclear. Trimming stripped 5 bases from V and 8 bases from J, with 4 bases between. The CDR3 runs to 9 residues. Germline-derived CDR1 and CDR2 are NNHNN and SYGAGS (reference sequence). The CDR3 sequence: CASGPEVFF. The CDR3 bases that were read are TGTGCCAGCGGGCCGGAAGTCTTC.

About this clone: The gene symbols are mouse symbols. The observed sequence ends 1 residue before the CDR3 terminus, with the missing tail filled in from the germline J gene. This sequence joins TRBV31 and TRBJ2-5, with 9 bases fitting TRBD2. V dropped 0 bases and J dropped 0; count of bases not matched to a gene: 4. In germline, CDR1 is GKSSPN, CDR2 SITVG. This CDR3 region has 16 residues. CDR3 in amino acids: CAWSLETGGNQDTQYF. The sequenced part of the CDR3 DNA is TGTGCCTGGAGTCTAGAGACTGGGGGTAACCAAGACACCCAGTAC.

Details on this clone: Germline and genes: mouse. The read ends 1 residue shy of where the CDR3 ends; the end is completed using the germline J gene. The genes are TRBV1 and TRBJ1-5, with D possibly matching TRBD1 (6 bases). The germline gives CDR1 NSQYPW, CDR2 LRSPGD (reference sequence). This CDR3 contains 17 residues. Trimming removed 0 bases at V and 5 bases at J, with 17 bases between. The CDR3 DNA, read in part, is TGCACCTGCAGTGCAGATCAGGAAGGGGGAGGGGACCAGGCTCCGCTT. Amino acids: CTCSADQEGGGDQAPL. The full CDR3 is CTCSADQEGGGDQAPLF.

A remark on this clone: The gene symbols are mouse symbols. The read stops 1 residue short of the end of the CDR3; the missing end is completed from the germline J gene. This rearrangement joins TRBV13-1 to TRBJ1-5; 8 bases are shared with TRBD1. The CDR3 covers 15 residues. Germline V gene data show CDR1 as NSHNY and CDR2 as SYGAGN. Losses at the gene ends were 0 bases for V and 3 bases for J; bases not matched to a gene: 2. The CDR3 DNA, read in part, is TGTGCCAGCAGTGATGCAACAGGGGGCAACCAGGCTCCGCTT. Translated, it gives CASSDATGGNQAPL. In full, the CDR3 reads CASSDATGGNQAPLF.

On this clone: Gene names refer to mouse genes. The CDR3 end is not reached by the read, which stops 1 residue before it; the germline J gene fills it in. Other DNA sequences in the sample encode the same CDR3. The rearrangement uses TRBV31 and TRBJ2-1, with D perhaps matching TRBD1 or TRBD2 (5 bases each). Deletions cut 0 bases from V and 3 bases from J, with 9 bases between. CDR1 GKSSPN and CDR2 SITVG come from the germline V gene. The CDR3 contains 14 residues. The CDR3 loop reads CAWSLGGAYAEQFF. The DNA read from the CDR3 is TGTGCCTGGAGTCTAGGCGGGGCCTATGCTGAGCAGTTC.

Concerning this clone: The gene names given are mouse names. The read terminates 1 residue ahead of where the CDR3 ends, so the germline J gene completes it. V and J are TRBV4 and TRBJ2-4; D is possibly TRBD2 (6 bases). The V end was cut by 8 bases, the J end by 0 bases, with 12 bases between. In germline, CDR1 is LGHDT, CDR2 YNNKQL (reference sequence). The CDR3 is made up of 14 amino acids. The CDR3 loop reads CASAGGTSQNTLYF. The sequenced CDR3 bases are TGTGCCAGCGCCGGGGGGACTAGTCAAAACACCTTGTAC.

This clone has a handful of counts. These gene names are mouse names. The read ends 1 residue early relative to the CDR3; the germline J gene fills the gap. Other DNA sequences in the same sample also yield this CDR3. The chain is built from TRBV13-3 and TRBJ1-4; D ambiguous. The V gene's germline CDR1 is NNHDY and CDR2 SYVADS. The CDR3 is made up of 14 amino acids. With 1 base removed from V and 0 bases from J, the gap between germline ends came to 4 bases. The part of the CDR3 DNA that was read is TGTGCCAGCAGTGATAGGATTTCCAACGAAAGATTATTT. Translated, it gives CASSDRISNERLF. Given in full, the CDR3 is CASSDRISNERLFF.

To note about this clone: Mouse names are used for the genes. The read falls 1 residue short of the CDR3 end, and the missing part is taken from the germline J gene. This chain connects TRBV15 to TRBJ2-7; 12 bases are a match to TRBD2. CDR1 is SGHND, CDR2 FRSKSL, per germline. V dropped 5 bases and J dropped 6; count of bases not matched to a gene: 2. The CDR3 runs to 13 residues. This CDR3 is CASSRTGGVEQYF. The DNA read from the CDR3 is TGTGCCAGCAGTCGGACTGGGGGGGTTGAACAGTAC.

As for this clone: Mouse gene names apply. Coverage ceases 1 residue before the CDR3 finishes, and the germline J gene fills in the end. The chain links TRBV15 to TRBJ2-5; TRBD1 might be the D (5 bases). CDR1 SGHND and CDR2 FRSKSL come from the germline V gene. V shed 6 bases and J shed 5 bases, with 12 bases lying between them. CDR3 length: 13 amino acids. This CDR3 is CASRRTSPDTQYF. The sequenced CDR3 bases are TGTGCCAGCAGACGGACATCTCCAGACACCCAGTAC.

Regarding this clone: The gene symbols are mouse symbols. With the read ending 1 residue before the CDR3 end, the germline J gene is used to fill in that end. This chain uses TRBV4 with TRBJ2-7, with 8 nucleotides matching TRBD2. Germline CDR1 is LGHDT and CDR2 is YNNKQL (reference sequence). V lost 8 bases and J lost 7; bases outside the gene matches: 13. This CDR3 has 14 amino acids. CDR3 bases read: TGTGCCAGCTCCCACGTGGGGGGGTCCCTGGAACAGTAC. Amino acid sequence: CASSHVGGSLEQY. In full, the CDR3 is CASSHVGGSLEQYF.

Turning to this clone: The genes and germline here are from mouse. Coverage ceases 1 residue before the CDR3 finishes, and the germline J gene fills in the end. Additional DNA sequences in this sample encode the identical CDR3. The V gene is TRBV13-2, the J gene TRBJ1-1; 9 bases match TRBD1. Per germline, CDR1 NNHNN and CDR2 SYGAGS (reference sequence). The CDR3 length is 14 residues. J lost 3 bases, V lost 0 bases, and 0 bases had no gene match. The CDR3 protein is CASGDGQGDTEVFF. Partial CDR3 DNA: TGTGCCAGCGGTGATGGACAGGGGGACACAGAAGTCTTC.

A few counts support this clone. The gene names here belong to mouse. The read terminates 1 residue ahead of where the CDR3 ends, so the germline J gene completes it. The V call is TRBV12-2, the J call TRBJ1-5, with D possibly being TRBD1 (6 bases). Trimming pared 1 base from V and 2 bases from J, leaving 17 bases between. The CDR3 consists of 17 residues. Germline V gene sequence: CDR1 SGHLS, CDR2 HYDKME. The sequenced CDR3 bases are TGTGCCAGCTCTCTGGGGGGGCGCAAGTGGGACAACCAGGCTCCGCTT. Its protein product is CASSLGGRKWDNQAPL. The entire CDR3 protein reads CASSLGGRKWDNQAPLF.

This clone appeared a few times. The listed genes are named as in mouse. The CDR3 end lies 1 residue beyond the end of the read and is filled in from the germline J gene. The chain is built from TRBV14 and TRBJ2-2; D is possibly TRBD2 (5 bases). The length of the CDR3 is 14 residues. Germline CDR1 and CDR2: SGHDT and FRDEAV. The germline V and J ends were trimmed by 6 bases and 0 bases, with 9 bases remaining between them. The chain's CDR3 is CASTLGANTGQLYF. The CDR3 DNA, read in part, is TGTGCCAGCACCCTGGGTGCAAACACCGGGCAGCTCTAC.

This clone occurred once. Gene names are mouse gene names. The CDR3 goes on 1 residue after the read ends, and that part is filled in from the germline J gene. The chain uses TRBV16 and TRBJ2-1, with 10 bases identical to TRBD2. CDR1 and CDR2 (germline): SGHSA, FRNQAP. This CDR3 region has 17 residues. J gave up 1 base and V 5 bases, and 8 bases lay outside the gene matches. Partial CDR3 DNA: TGTGCAAGCAGCCCCTCACTGGGGGGGTTAAACTATGCTGAGCAGTTC. This sequence encodes CASSPSLGGLNYAEQF. The full CDR3 protein reads CASSPSLGGLNYAEQFF.

For this clone: Genes and germline are mouse. The CDR3: CASSLDRTRQDTQYF. Incomplete CDR3 DNA: TGTGCAAGCAGCTTAGATCGGACTCGCCAAGACACCCAGTAC. V usage is TRBV16 and J usage is TRBJ2-5; tentatively, D is TRBD2 (5 bases). The CDR3 goes on 1 residue after the read ends, and that part is filled in from the germline J gene. Germline CDR1 reads SGHSA; CDR2 reads FRNQAP. The V and J ends lost 0 bases and 2 bases respectively, with 9 bases between them. The CDR3 consists of 15 residues.

Comments on this clone: Each gene name is a mouse one. Incomplete CDR3 DNA: TGTGCCAGCAGCCAGACTGGGGGGGCGCGTGCTGAGCAGTTC. Amino acid sequence: CASSQTGGARAEQF. The whole CDR3 reads CASSQTGGARAEQFF. The chain joins TRBV19 to TRBJ2-1; 12 bases line up with TRBD2. The CDR3 extends 1 residue past the end of the read, so its final part is completed from the germline J gene. This CDR3 spans 15 amino acids. In germline, CDR1 is FNHDT, CDR2 SITEND (reference sequence). The junction had 6 bases not matched to a gene; V was cut back by 5 bases and J by 6 bases.

About this clone itself: The genes are named according to mouse. The read gets to within 1 residue of the CDR3 end, and the germline J gene fills in the rest. This chain connects TRBV12-2 to TRBJ2-3; 12 bases map to TRBD2. The CDR3 spans 16 residues. After removal of 1 base from V and 1 base from J, the junction contained 2 bases not matched to a gene. Germline V gene sequence: CDR1 SGHLS, CDR2 HYDKME. The CDR3 sequence is CASSLGLGGCAETLYF. The CDR3 DNA, read in part, is TGTGCCAGCTCTCTGGGACTGGGGGGATGTGCAGAAACGCTGTAT.